This TCR beta chain was sequenced for a study of molecular identifiers for immune sequencing clone quantification. The J segment lost 9 bases and the V segment lost 4 bases, leaving 7 bases of the junction unmatched. Per the germline V gene, CDR1 is MGHRA and CDR2 is YSYEKL. The CDR3 covers 15 residues. This clonotype was seen only a few times. TCRdb analysed the PCR reads with MiXCR anew, one entry per CDR3 protein. Among approximately 550,000 distinct CDR3 sequences, approximately 25% were seen once, and the ten largest hold under 0.85%. This clonotype was sampled from a human donor in good health. Some libraries in this study had Jurkat cell RNA spiked in. The chain combines TRBV4-1 with TRBJ2-1; 12 bases fit TRBD2. The sample consisted of naive CD8+ T cells from blood, with Jurkat cell RNA spiked in. The subset denotes: FACS-sorted CD8+CD4-CCR7+CD45RA+ naive T cells. The CDR3 DNA follows: TGCGCCAGCAGCCCCTCCGGGACTAGCGGGTCTGAGCAGTTCTTC. This sequence encodes CASSPSGTSGSEQFF.